This T cell receptor (beta chain) was retrieved from a study of blood T cell repertoires in COVID-19. Study at large: Whether acute or convalescent, the COVID-19 samples came from the United States, Italy and Spain. PBMCs, B-cell-depleted T cells, or T cells provided the cDNA or gDNA that made up the material.

Under the authors' procedure: Nucleated cell counts were estimated from reference gene primer amplification. TCRdb's copy holds only in-frame clones and misses some; the assay was immunoSEQ multiplex PCR. V, J and clone size are those of that table, while D and trimming were read from the DNA. The data show about 150,000 clones, about 88% seen once. This CDR3 has 16 residues. Trimming shortened V by 5 bases and J by 3 bases, and 19 bases separated the two germline ends. Per the germline V gene, CDR1 is SGHAT and CDR2 is FQNNGV. V gene TRBV11-2 combines with J gene TRBJ1-1; TRBD1 might be the D (6 bases). Sequencing input: peripheral blood. The clonotype originates from a human donor with acute or convalescent COVID-19. The donor label of this sample is uncertain. The CDR3 protein is CASSPGTGTTYTEAFF. DNA of the CDR3: TGTGCCAGCAGCCCGGGAACTGGGACAACCTACACTGAAGCTTTCTTT.